This record concerns one T cell receptor (beta chain) sequence. The antigen is unknown. Treatment here: 15 to 20 received Ad26.COV2.S at low or high dose, single or two shots; roughly 5 received placebo; per-sample allocation not given. Collection of the samples took place on day 63 after the first injection of vaccine or placebo. The individual, an adult aged 18-55 years, was a donor in Boston. The administered vaccine (an Ad26 vector) expressed Wuhan-strain SARS-CoV-2 spike. The source of the sample is a study of Ad26.COV2.S vaccination and SARS-CoV-2 variants. General observations from the study: Comparable non-spike TCR breadth was observed in vaccine and placebo recipients. The study found higher spike-specific TCR breadth in vaccine than placebo recipients.

The CDR3 runs 15 residues. V was cut by 2 bases and J by 1 base, with 9 bases left in between. Germline loops: CDR1 SGHRS, CDR2 YFSETQ. Method: immunoSEQ multiplex PCR; TCRdb's copy keeps in-frame clones and lacks some. The sample contains 380,000 or so clones, roughly 90% of which appear only once. The material sequenced was peripheral blood, taken in a trial of Ad26.COV2.S vaccine versus placebo. The chain recombines TRBV5-1 with TRBJ2-2; D remains unclear. The receptor's source is a person between 18 and 65 years old who received the Ad26.COV2.S COVID-19 vaccine or a placebo. The CDR3 loop reads CASSFMAGNTGELFF. The CDR3 nucleotides are TGCGCCAGCAGCTTTATGGCAGGGAACACCGGGGAGCTGTTTTTT.